Sequencing of this T cell receptor (beta chain) was carried out in a study of T cell repertoires in cytomegalovirus infection. About the research overall: An indication of both CMV infection and matching HLA type came from public TCR beta signatures.

Notes on this clonotype: Antigen specificity is unknown.

Broader study findings: Dominant in the ex vivo response were TCR beta clonotypes restricted by HLA-C and specific for CMV.

The CDR3 consists of 13 residues. Germline CDR1 MNHEY, CDR2 SMNVEV (reference sequence). V lost 8 bases and J lost 4, with 14 bases in between. TCRdb passed the reads through MiXCR, listing each CDR3 protein once. The sample lists approximately 250,000 distinct CDR3 sequences, over 20% seen once, with 15% to 20% in the top ten. The specimen was CD8+ T cells from PBMCs. The receptor was derived from a human donor in good health (CMV status not recorded). Some clones in this sample may be carry-over from other donors' samples. The V call is TRBV27, the J call TRBJ1-1, with a weak D call TRBD1 (6 bases). The CDR3 sequence: CASYTGSGTEAFF. DNA of the CDR3: TGTGCCAGCTATACAGGGTCAGGCACTGAAGCTTTCTTT.